There are many counts of the clone carrying this T cell receptor beta chain. The antigen is undetermined. The CDR3 consists of 14 residues. The junction had 13 bases not matched to a gene; V was cut back by 8 bases and J by 6 bases. Germline CDR1 reads MNHEY; CDR2 reads SVGEGT. The entry originates in a study of neurological immune-mediated disorders. The study's findings and limits: No CDR3 amino acid sequences were shared by expanded clones across subjects, suggesting private repertoires in all groups.

TCRdb re-derived calls from the 5' RACE reads in MiXCR, one entry per CDR3 protein. The table lists tens of thousands of distinct CDR3 sequences, about 1.8% of them singletons, with 2.2% in the top ten. Source material: PBMCs. This sequence was found in a woman in her forties with multiple sclerosis. The V and J genes are TRBV6-2 or TRBV6-3 and TRBJ2-7; 7 bases agree with TRBD1. CDR3 bases: TGTGCCAGCGGCTTGACAGGGCGGGTGTCCGAGCAGTACTTC. Protein: CASGLTGRVSEQYF.